Given below is one T cell receptor beta chain in context. This entry belongs to a study of blood T cell repertoires in COVID-19. Overall study context: The samples span acute and convalescent COVID-19 from the United States, Italy and Spain.

Those who participated ranged in age from about 18 to 89 years and resided in about 24 US areas. Sequencing used immunoSEQ multiplex PCR; TCRdb keeps in-frame clones, though not all of them. In the table there are roughly 330,000 clones, more than 70% of which are singletons. Germline CDR1 is SGHDT and CDR2 is YYEEEE. Trimming removed 4 bases from V and 2 bases from J, with 12 bases in between. The CDR3 spans 14 residues. The rearrangement links TRBV5-6 to TRBJ1-2, with D possibly matching TRBD1 (6 bases). The sequence was obtained from a woman in her 30s who had recovered from COVID-19. The material sequenced was PBMCs or T cells enriched from blood (not recorded which). The CDR3 nucleotides read TGTGCCAGCAGCCCGATCGGGACAAACTATGGCTACACCTTC. It yields the protein CASSPIGTNYGYTF.